This passage covers 25 T cell receptor beta chains from one sample sequenced in a study of blood T cells in healthy people across ages. Through a sample-barcoded 5' primer and a J-beta primer mix, a second PCR was run for about 7 to 12 cycles. Using its own MiXCR run on the 5' RACE reads, TCRdb lists one record per CDR3 protein. The data show roughly 800,000 distinct CDR3 sequences, with 20% to 25% seen just once and more than 7.5% held by the top ten. The sample also formed part of further work on T cells of mothers and their children.

Sample: blood. These receptors were obtained from a boy aged 5-17 years in good health.

With regard to this clonotype: A read error may produce the germline difference seen at one junction end. The V call is TRBV5-1, the J call TRBJ1-6; D is possibly TRBD1 (5 bases). Germline CDR1 and CDR2: SGHRS and YFSETQ. This CDR3 contains 14 residues. The CDR3 DNA reads as TGCGCCAGCAGCTTCGACAGATATAATTCACCCCTCCGCTTT. Protein product: CASSFDRYNSPLRF.

The chain uses TRBV5-4 and TRBJ2-7; D is unclear. CDR3 length: 14 residues. Trimming cost V 2 bases and J 4 bases, with 13 bases left between them. Germline CDR1 reads SGHNT; CDR2 reads YYREEE (reference sequence). The CDR3 loop reads CASSLGDGGYEQYF. Here the CDR3 DNA reads TGTGCCAGCAGCTTAGGAGACGGTGGTTACGAGCAGTACTTC.

The rearrangement joins TRBV9 to TRBJ2-5, with D possibly TRBD2 on 6 matching bases. The J call may be in error: the DNA end matches TRBJ2-1 better. Germline-derived CDR1 and CDR2 are SGDLS and YYNGEE. The CDR3 contains 15 residues. Here the CDR3 reads CASSVAYSGHNEQFF. The CDR3 bases are TGTGCCAGCAGCGTAGCTTATAGCGGCCACAATGAGCAGTTCTTC.

The chain uses TRBV11-2 and TRBJ2-7; weak D call: TRBD1 (7 bases). The CDR3 is 14 amino acids. Trimming removed 0 bases from V and 10 bases from J, with 16 bases in between. CDR1 and CDR2 from the germline V gene are SGHAT and FQNNGV. The CDR3 DNA follows: TGTGCCAGCAGCTTAGATCGGGGGTACAGGGGCCAGTACTTC. Its translation: CASSLDRGYRGQYF. Supplemented by reference TRBV11-2 and TRBJ2-7, the full variable domain reads EAGVAQSPRYKIIEKRQSVAFWCNPISGHATLYWYQQILGQGPKLLIQFQNNGVVDDSQLPKDRFSAERLKGVDSTLKIQPAKLEDSAVYLCASSLDRGYRGQYFGPGTRLTVT.

The chain joins TRBV20-1 to TRBJ2-7; D unresolved. The germline V and J ends were trimmed by 1 base and 3 bases, with 16 bases remaining between them. This CDR3 is built from 15 residues. Germline V gene data show CDR1 as DFQATT and CDR2 as SNEGSKA (reference sequence). The CDR3, as DNA: TGCAGTGCTAGAGTACCCGGGCGAGCCATCTACGAGCAGTACTTC. Amino acids: CSARVPGRAIYEQYF.

The rearrangement links TRBV29-1 to TRBJ2-7, with 10 bases lining up with TRBD2. The CDR3 is 13 residues long. V shed 3 bases and J 6 bases; nucleotides not matched to a gene: 5. Germline assignment: CDR1 SQVTM and CDR2 ANQGSEA. The CDR3 DNA reads as TGCAGCGTTGACCTAGCGGGAGTCAGCGAGCAGTACTTC. Amino acid sequence: CSVDLAGVSEQYF.

The V call is TRBV4-1, the J call TRBJ1-1, with 7 bases that match TRBD1. Germline V gene sequence: CDR1 MGHRA, CDR2 YSYEKL. CDR3 size: 15 residues. V shed 4 bases, J shed 6 bases, and the junction held 11 bases outside the gene matches. Here the CDR3 reads CASSRPISRGAEAFF. DNA of the CDR3: TGCGCCAGCAGCCGTCCCATATCCAGGGGGGCTGAAGCTTTCTTT.

The gene calls are TRBV27 and TRBJ2-3; D is unclear. Germline loops: CDR1 MNHEY, CDR2 SMNVEV (reference sequence). CDR3 length: 13 amino acids. The germline V and J ends were trimmed by 0 bases and 6 bases, with 7 bases remaining between them. CDR3 coding DNA: TGTGCCAGCAGTTTATCGGTTAAGGATACGCAGTATTTT. It yields the protein CASSLSVKDTQYF.

This chain links TRBV12-3 or TRBV12-4 with TRBJ2-1; TRBD2 matches 7 bases. There are 17 residues in the CDR3. The ends lost 6 bases at V and 0 bases at J; junction bases unmatched: 11. The CDR3 nucleotides are TGTGCCAGCAGCCCATCGGGACTAAAGAGCTCCTACAATGAGCAGTTCTTC. It encodes CASSPSGLKSSYNEQFF.

This clonotype was detected a few times. This chain's CDR3 is CSARRSSYNEQFF. CDR3 DNA: TGCAGTGCTAGGCGGAGCTCCTACAATGAGCAGTTCTTC. The chain joins TRBV20-1 to TRBJ2-1; D is undetermined. The CDR3 consists of 13 residues. Germline loops: CDR1 DFQATT, CDR2 SNEGSKA (reference sequence). V lost 3 bases and J 0 bases, leaving 6 bases between the germline ends.

This clonotype was observed a handful of times. The V and J genes are TRBV7-9 and TRBJ1-3, with D possibly being TRBD1 (6 bases). Trimming left V 3 bases short and J 9 bases short, with 15 bases between. The CDR3 contains 14 residues. In germline, CDR1 is SEHNR, CDR2 FQNEAQ (reference sequence). The CDR3 loop is CASSLEGGVVTIYF. The DNA of the CDR3 is TGTGCCAGCAGCTTGGAGGGGGGCGTTGTCACCATATATTTT.

V usage is TRBV20-1 and J usage is TRBJ1-2; D unclear. Deletions cut 0 bases from V and 4 bases from J, with 15 bases between. Germline CDR1 DFQATT, CDR2 SNEGSKA (reference sequence). The CDR3 runs 15 residues. The CDR3 loop is CSARDRTGMLYGYTF. As DNA, the CDR3 is TGCAGTGCTAGAGACCGGACGGGAATGCTCTATGGCTACACCTTC.

The count of this clonotype is one. The chain is built from TRBV3-1 and TRBJ2-5; the D is unclear. The DNA matches TRBJ2-7 better at its end, which makes the J call doubtful. CDR3 size: 14 residues. Germline CDR1 is LGHDT and CDR2 is YNNKEL (reference sequence). The CDR3 spells CASSQYATGNEQYF. DNA of the CDR3: TGTGCCAGCAGCCAATATGCTACTGGGAACGAGCAGTACTTC.

V gene TRBV9 combines with J gene TRBJ1-2; perhaps TRBD1 as D (5 bases). Trimming removed 3 bases from V and 2 bases from J, with 17 bases in between. This CDR3 has 16 amino acids. CDR1 and CDR2 (germline): SGDLS, YYNGEE. CDR3 loop: CASSAGEADRNYGYTF. The CDR3 DNA follows: TGTGCCAGCAGCGCTGGAGAGGCCGACAGAAACTATGGCTACACCTTC.

This sequence joins TRBV9 and TRBJ2-1; the match to TRBD2 covers 8 bases. Germline V CDR1 and CDR2: SGDLS, YYNGEE. The CDR3 is made up of 17 amino acids. V gave up 4 bases and J gave up 0 bases; unmatched junction bases: 9. The CDR3 region is CASSTTTSASSYNEQFF. The CDR3 DNA is TGTGCCAGCAGCACAACGACTAGCGCCAGCTCCTACAATGAGCAGTTCTTC.

A few counts support this clonotype. CDR3: CSARAFTGGVNTEAFF. In DNA form, the CDR3 reads TGCAGTGCTAGAGCGTTTACCGGGGGCGTTAACACTGAAGCTTTCTTT. This sequence joins TRBV20-1 and TRBJ1-1, with a weak D call TRBD1 (6 bases). CDR3 length equals 16 residues. CDR1 and CDR2 from the germline V gene are DFQATT and SNEGSKA (reference sequence). Trimming shortened V by 1 base and J by 2 bases, and 17 bases separated the two germline ends.

This rearrangement joins TRBV20-1 to TRBJ1-2; 7 bases line up with TRBD1. From germline, CDR1 is DFQATT and CDR2 SNEGSKA (reference sequence). CDR3 length: 16 amino acids. The junction had 15 bases not matched to a gene; V was cut back by 4 bases and J by 4 bases. CDR3 sequence (DNA): TGCAGTGCTAAAAGACAGGGTGGGACCTTTCGCTATGGCTACACCTTC. Its translation is CSAKRQGGTFRYGYTF.

J is TRBJ2-7 and V is TRBV28; TRBD1 agrees at 7 bases. From germline, CDR1 is MDHEN and CDR2 SYDVKM. The junction had 14 bases not matched to a gene; V was cut back by 5 bases and J by 4 bases. CDR3 size: 16 residues. The CDR3 is CASSPPTGLALYEQYF. The CDR3 DNA reads as TGTGCCAGCAGTCCGCCGACAGGGCTAGCCTTGTACGAGCAGTACTTC.

The table lists this clonotype with a few counts. V is TRBV12-3 or TRBV12-4 and J is TRBJ1-2; TRBD1 aligns across 9 bases. Losses at the gene ends were 1 base for V and 6 bases for J; bases not matched to a gene: 6. This CDR3 spans 15 amino acids. CDR3: CASSLVPQGADGYTF. As DNA, the CDR3 is TGTGCCAGCAGTTTAGTGCCACAGGGGGCGGATGGCTACACCTTC.

This clonotype was counted only a few times. This chain joins TRBV7-9 and TRBJ1-2; D is possibly TRBD1 (6 bases). Trimming removed 3 bases at V and 2 bases at J, with 10 bases between. The CDR3 contains 14 residues. Germline-derived CDR1 and CDR2 are SEHNR and FQNEAQ (reference sequence). In nucleotides, the CDR3 is TGTGCCAGCAGCTTTCCTCAGGGGAACTATGGCTACACCTTC. This gives the protein CASSFPQGNYGYTF.

This chain links TRBV28 with TRBJ2-3, with TRBD2 as a possible D gene (5 bases). The CDR3 sequence is 14 residues long. Germline CDR1 is MDHEN and CDR2 is SYDVKM. Trimming left V 7 bases short and J 4 bases short, with 15 bases between. CDR3 residues: CASKIGGGSDTQYF. CDR3 nucleotides: TGTGCCAGCAAGATAGGCGGCGGGTCAGATACGCAGTATTTT.

V and J are TRBV7-2 and TRBJ1-5; 9 bases align to TRBD1. The germline V gene has CDR1 SGHTA and CDR2 FQGNSA. The V and J ends lost 5 bases and 7 bases, in that order; junction bases with no gene match: 6. The CDR3 is made up of 14 amino acids. The CDR3 here is CASSLTGGGQPQHF. CDR3 DNA sequence: TGTGCCAGCAGCCTGACAGGGGGAGGACAGCCCCAGCATTTT.

J is TRBJ1-2 and V is TRBV4-1; TRBD1 aligns across 7 bases. The J segment lost 5 bases and the V segment lost 1 base, leaving 7 bases of the junction unmatched. The CDR3 totals 15 residues. Per the germline V gene, CDR1 is MGHRA and CDR2 is YSYEKL. CDR3 in amino acids: CASSQVAGGNYGYTF. In DNA, the CDR3 is TGCGCCAGCAGCCAAGTAGCAGGGGGGAATTATGGCTACACCTTC.

This clonotype was seen ten or more times. The rearrangement uses TRBV4-1 and TRBJ2-5, with TRBD1 matching over 9 bases. The ends lost 1 base at V and 0 bases at J; junction bases unmatched: 0. CDR3 length: 15 amino acids. The germline gives CDR1 MGHRA, CDR2 YSYEKL. CDR3 loop: CASSQGDRDQETQYF. The DNA of the CDR3 is TGCGCCAGCAGCCAAGGGGACAGGGACCAAGAGACCCAGTACTTC.

This clonotype was seen ten or more times. The chain employs TRBV5-6 and TRBJ1-5; possibly TRBD1 for D (5 bases). This CDR3 spans 13 amino acids. Germline CDR1 is SGHDT and CDR2 is YYEEEE. Trimming cost V 0 bases and J 7 bases, with 8 bases left between them. DNA for the CDR3: TGTGCCAGCAGCTTGGTTGGGGACCAGCCCCAGCATTTT. It encodes CASSLVGDQPQHF.